This T cell receptor (beta chain) derives from a study of beta chain features in type 1 diabetes. A note on this clone: Its antigen is still unknown.

The sequenced template was cDNA made from the entire isolated RNA. Data came from immunoSEQ multiplex PCR; TCRdb stores just in-frame clones and leaves some out. The table shows 400,000 to 550,000 clones, with 10% to 12% occurring only once. Trimming removed 0 bases from V and 3 bases from J, with 3 bases in between. The germline V gene encodes CDR1 SGHDT and CDR2 YYEEEE. The CDR3 consists of 12 residues. The study's findings and limits: Whether TCRB rearrangement is influenced by HLA type went unresolved here. Highly expressing activated T cells could be over-counted with a cDNA template. Type 1 diabetes patients had moderately but significantly shorter TCRB CDR3s in all four CD4+ subsets.

This chain connects TRBV5-6 to TRBJ1-1; D not certain. The TCR originated in a woman between 18 and 29 years old in good health. Sequences were obtained from naive CD4+ T cells from blood. CDR3 sequence reads: CASSLVYTEAFF. The CDR3 DNA reads as TGTGCCAGCAGCTTGGTCTACACTGAAGCTTTCTTT.